This TCR beta chain appears in the sequencing data of a study of T cell responses to AZD1222 COVID-19 vaccine. This clone has a handful of counts. The antigen is not known. The CDR3 runs 11 residues. Trimming took off 6 bases at V and 8 bases at J, with 10 bases between the two ends. The V gene's germline CDR1 is SNHLY and CDR2 FYNNEI. Some clones are missing from TCRdb's copy, which holds only in-frame ones; the method was immunoSEQ multiplex PCR. The sample includes 90,000 to 120,000 clones, around 90% of them seen just once. Study-wide findings and caveats: Clonal diversity was possibly underestimated; the donors were predominantly white British and more often female. Baseline testing showed seropositivity in only a handful of AZD1222 recipients.

The TCR comes from an adult in good health. V is TRBV2 and J is TRBJ1-2; tentative D call: TRBD1 (5 bases). Material: peripheral blood, obtained on day 0 of AZD1222 vaccination. The CDR3 sequence is CASREGQGYTF. DNA for the CDR3: TGTGCCAGCAGGGAGGGGCAAGGCTACACCTTC.